This TCR beta chain was recorded in a study of T cells in Graves' hyperthyroidism and ophthalmopathy. RNA transcripts were the template for amplifying TCR beta CDR3 regions. The primer set for the first-round RT-PCR of the TCR CDR3 was HTBI. TCRdb ran MiXCR on the multiplex PCR reads and lists one entry per CDR3 protein. The sample yields 150,000 to 200,000 distinct CDR3 sequences, approximately 15% seen once. This CDR3 spans 14 amino acids. Germline-derived CDR1 and CDR2 are SNHLY and FYNNEI. As to this clonotype: The junction differs from germline at one of its ends, possibly a read error.

The TCR was taken from a woman in her forties or fifties with Graves' hyperthyroidism. The rearrangement uses TRBV2 and TRBJ1-4; 7 nucleotides match TRBD1. The source material was blood. The DNA for the CDR3 is TGTGTCAGCAGTTGGACAGGCGATAATGAAAAACTGTTTTTT. Its protein is CVSSWTGDNEKLFF.